This T cell receptor (beta chain) derives from a study of monozygotic twins with inflammatory bowel disease. Overall study results and limits: Support for any single strong IBD-associated signal or clonotype was not found.

Input per TCR library consisted of 3500 ng of total RNA. cDNA synthesis was performed in eight separate reactions for each sample. One entry per CDR3 protein, without DNA, is what TCRdb gives after re-calling the 5' RACE reads. The specimen's table records some 400,000 distinct CDR3 sequences. With regard to this clonotype: As yet, its antigen is unknown.

The CDR3 sequence is 13 residues long. CDR1 is LNHDA, CDR2 SQIVND, per germline (reference sequence). This TCR came from a human donor with ulcerative colitis or Crohn's disease, or a healthy co-twin of an affected twin (not recorded which). The chain couples TRBV19 to TRBJ2-3; the D call from TCRdb, TRBD1, cannot be confirmed without DNA. Sequencing was carried out using blood. CDR3 region: CASSKAGVDTQYF.